The T cell receptor beta chain described here comes from a study of T cell responses to AZD1222 COVID-19 vaccine. The CDR3 runs 13 residues. CDR1 and CDR2 from the germline V gene are SGHRS and YFSETQ. The V end was cut by 2 bases, the J end by 8 bases, with 11 bases between. Sequenced by immunoSEQ multiplex PCR; TCRdb stores in-frame clones only, minus some. This repertoire shows roughly 79,000 clones, almost 80% found once; its top ten account for around 20%. Regarding this clone: Its matching antigen is unknown.

Points from the study as a whole: Across the whole spike, CD4 TCRs peaked at regions 160-218 and 743-854.

The sequenced sample was peripheral blood, obtained on day 0 of AZD1222 vaccination. This receptor was identified in an adult in good health. The chain uses TRBV5-1 and TRBJ2-1, with a possible D match to TRBD1 (6 bases). The CDR3 region is CASSLTRGDEQFF. CDR3 coding DNA: TGCGCCAGCAGCTTAACCAGGGGCGATGAGCAGTTCTTC.